This passage covers 8 T cell receptor beta chains from one sample sequenced in a study of early T cells in non-severe SARS-CoV-2 infection. TCRdb itself ran the 5' RACE reads through MiXCR, one entry per CDR3 protein. Seen here are approximately 33,000 distinct CDR3 sequences, 3.5% to 4% observed once, and the top ten hold approximately 11%. The sequenced material came from whole blood. The receptors here all came from an adult who was a healthcare worker with PCR-confirmed SARS-CoV-2 infection or an uninfected control (not recorded which).

This clonotype was seen repeatedly, ten times or more. J is TRBJ2-6 and V is TRBV5-1; D is uncertain. The V gene's germline CDR1 is SGHRS and CDR2 YFSETQ. V was trimmed by 0 bases and J by 0 bases, leaving 7 bases between them. This CDR3 contains 16 residues. The CDR3 DNA is TGCGCCAGCAGCTTGGAAGTGGGCTCTGGGGCCAACGTCCTGACTTTC. Protein: CASSLEVGSGANVLTF.

This clonotype was detected ten times or more. The rearrangement uses TRBV19 and TRBJ2-5, with 11 nucleotides matching TRBD2. The trim removed 5 bases at V and 4 bases at J, leaving 6 bases unmatched. The CDR3 extends over 15 amino acids. Germline V gives CDR1 LNHDA, CDR2 SQIVND (reference sequence). The DNA of the CDR3 is TGTGCCAGTAGTGTAGCGGGAGGGCCTGGAGAGACCCAGTACTTC. Residues: CASSVAGGPGETQYF.

The chain uses TRBV20-1 and TRBJ2-6; D is undetermined. V was shortened by 7 bases and J by 5 bases, with 24 bases between the two germline ends. CDR1 DFQATT and CDR2 SNEGSKA come from the germline V gene (reference sequence). CDR3 length equals 17 residues. CDR3 DNA sequence: TGCAGTGTAGATGCCCAAACAGTCTTGTCTAGGGCCAACGTCCTGACTTTC. Amino acid sequence: CSVDAQTVLSRANVLTF.

This clonotype has at least ten counts. CDR3 sequence reads: CASGAQGFYEQYF. The CDR3 nucleotides are TGTGCCAGCGGGGCACAGGGTTTCTACGAGCAGTACTTC. The chain couples TRBV12-3 or TRBV12-4 to TRBJ2-7; maybe TRBD1 (6 bases). Deletions cut 8 bases from V and 3 bases from J, with 14 bases between. CDR3 length equals 13 residues.

This chain links TRBV6-2 or TRBV6-3 with TRBJ1-3, with 7 bases matching TRBD1. Germline CDR1 reads MNHEY; CDR2 reads SVGEGT. The CDR3 has 14 amino acids. Trimming cost V 6 bases and J 2 bases; bases outside gene matches: 4. CDR3 in amino acids: CASRTTGPGNTIYF. The CDR3 nucleotides read TGTGCCAGCAGAACGACAGGGCCTGGAAACACCATATATTTT.

This clonotype was counted many times. The rearrangement joins TRBV10-3 to TRBJ2-6; 10 positions match TRBD2. Germline lookup yields CDR1 ENHRY and CDR2 SYGVKD. The CDR3 spans 15 residues. J gave up 1 base and V 6 bases, and 0 bases lay outside the gene matches. CDR3 residues: CAIRTSGSGANVLTF. The CDR3 nucleotides are TGTGCCATCAGGACTAGCGGGTCTGGGGCCAACGTCCTGACTTTC.

This clonotype came up a few times. The V gene is TRBV6-5, the J gene TRBJ2-7; D gene ambiguous. This CDR3 contains 15 residues. Germline lookup yields CDR1 MNHEY and CDR2 SVGAGI. Trimming removed 6 bases from V and 3 bases from J, with 18 bases in between. The CDR3 reads CASRPPSAANYEQYF. The DNA of the CDR3 is TGTGCCAGCAGACCGCCCTCGGCGGCCAACTACGAGCAGTACTTC.

This clonotype was counted at least ten times. The rearrangement uses TRBV20-1 and TRBJ1-2; D not resolved. V lost 4 bases to trimming and J lost 4 bases, with 7 bases between them. Germline values: CDR1 DFQATT, CDR2 SNEGSKA (reference sequence). This CDR3 is 11 amino acids long. In DNA, the CDR3 is TGCAGTGCTACCGACGGCTATGGCTACACCTTC. It codes for CSATDGYGYTF.